This TCR beta chain derives from a study of identical twins' blood T cells. Each CDR3 protein is one row after TCRdb ran MiXCR on the 5' RACE reads. The sample has fewer than 450,000 distinct CDR3 sequences, 28% seen once. With V trimmed by 4 bases and J by 4 bases, 19 bases remained unmatched. The CDR3 is 18 residues long. CDR1 and CDR2 from the germline V gene are SGHRS and YFSETQ. The receptor was derived from a woman between 18 and 50 years old in good health. The V and J genes are TRBV5-1 and TRBJ1-1, with 7 positions matching TRBD1. The sequenced sample consisted of PBMCs. The CDR3 DNA is TGCGCCAGCAGCGCTAACGGATACAGGGGCGGGAGTGGCACTGAAGCTTTCTTT. Translated: CASSANGYRGGSGTEAFF.